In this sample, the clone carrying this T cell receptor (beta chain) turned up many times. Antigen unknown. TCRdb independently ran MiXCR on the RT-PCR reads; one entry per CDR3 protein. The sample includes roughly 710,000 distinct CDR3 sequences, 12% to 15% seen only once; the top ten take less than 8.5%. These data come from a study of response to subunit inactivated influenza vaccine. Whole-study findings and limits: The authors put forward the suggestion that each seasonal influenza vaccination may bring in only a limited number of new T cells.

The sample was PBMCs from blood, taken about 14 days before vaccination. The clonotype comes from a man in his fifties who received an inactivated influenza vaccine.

CDR3: CAISRLAERETQYF. In DNA form, the CDR3 reads TGTGCCATCAGTCGGCTAGCGGAGAGAGAGACCCAGTACTTC. This chain joins TRBV10-3 and TRBJ2-5; 7 bases align to TRBD2. The germline CDR1 and CDR2 sequences are ENHRY and SYGVKD. The CDR3 sequence is 14 residues long. V lost 5 bases and J lost 4; bases outside the gene matches: 7.